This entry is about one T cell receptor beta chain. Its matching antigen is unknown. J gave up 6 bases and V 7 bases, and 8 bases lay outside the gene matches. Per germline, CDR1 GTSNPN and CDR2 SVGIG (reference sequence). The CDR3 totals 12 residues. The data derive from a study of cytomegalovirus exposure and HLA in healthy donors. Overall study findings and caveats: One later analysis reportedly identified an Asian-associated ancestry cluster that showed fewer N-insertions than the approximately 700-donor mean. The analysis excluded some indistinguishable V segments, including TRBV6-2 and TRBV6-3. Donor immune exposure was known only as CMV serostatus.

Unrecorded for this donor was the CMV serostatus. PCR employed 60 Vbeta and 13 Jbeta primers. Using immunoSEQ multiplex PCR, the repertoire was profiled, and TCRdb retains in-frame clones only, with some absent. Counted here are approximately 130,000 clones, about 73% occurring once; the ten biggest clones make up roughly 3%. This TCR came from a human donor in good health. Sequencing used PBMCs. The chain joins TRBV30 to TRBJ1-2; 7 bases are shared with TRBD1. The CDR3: CASLTGTDGYTF. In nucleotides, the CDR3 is TGTGCCTCATTGACGGGGACAGATGGCTACACCTTC.